What follows are 25 T cell receptor beta chains derived from one specimen sequenced in a study of T cell changes during pregnancy in multiple sclerosis. Only in-frame clones appear in the TCRdb table, and some are missing; sequencing was by immunoSEQ multiplex PCR. The table records some 64,000 clones, around 90% of them present only once. Sequences were derived from peripheral blood, sampled in the first trimester of pregnancy. The receptors were sampled from a female donor in good health, enrolled as a control in a pregnancy study.

V usage is TRBV4-2 and J usage is TRBJ2-3; 9 nucleotides agree with TRBD2. Losses at the gene ends were 0 bases for V and 2 bases for J; bases not matched to a gene: 6. This CDR3 spans 17 amino acids. Germline V gene lookup returns CDR1 LGHNA and CDR2 YNFKEQ. The CDR3 protein is CASSQDLSGGVTDTQYF. CDR3 DNA sequence: TGTGCCAGCAGCCAAGATCTTAGCGGGGGAGTCACAGATACGCAGTATTTT.

V usage is TRBV5-1 and J usage is TRBJ2-5; the D gene is possibly TRBD2 (7 bases). CDR3 length equals 15 residues. V was cut by 6 bases and J by 2 bases, with 17 bases left in between. From germline, CDR1 is SGHRS and CDR2 YFSETQ. The chain's CDR3 is CASTPGAGAQETQYF. CDR3 DNA sequence: TGCGCCAGCACCCCTGGGGCGGGGGCGCAAGAGACCCAGTACTTC.

The chain carries TRBV7-2 and TRBJ2-1; 13 nucleotides align to TRBD2. Germline V lookup: CDR1 SGHTA, CDR2 FQGNSA. This CDR3 is built from 18 residues. With V trimmed by 4 bases and J by 8 bases, 14 bases remained unmatched. CDR3 coding DNA: TGTGCCAGCAGCTCTAATCTACTAGCGGGGGGGCCTGGAGATGAGCAGTTCTTC. Encoded protein: CASSSNLLAGGPGDEQFF.

The V gene is TRBV6-6, the J gene TRBJ2-7; TRBD2 agrees at 12 bases. The ends lost 4 bases at V and 0 bases at J; junction bases unmatched: 4. The CDR3 contains 16 residues. Germline V gene data show CDR1 as MNHNY and CDR2 as SVGAGI (reference sequence). The CDR3 bases are TGTGCCAGCAGTTGGACTAGCGGGGCGAGCTCCTACGAGCAGTACTTC. Translation gives CASSWTSGASSYEQYF.

The chain uses TRBV2 and TRBJ1-1; D gene ambiguous. The germline V gene has CDR1 SNHLY and CDR2 FYNNEI. V lost 6 bases and J lost 2, with 19 bases in between. CDR3 size: 16 residues. CDR3 residues: CASSRILTEINTEAFF. The CDR3 DNA is TGTGCCAGCAGCCGAATTCTTACAGAGATAAACACTGAAGCTTTCTTT.

The chain couples TRBV15 to TRBJ1-6; D is uncertain. Per the germline V gene, CDR1 is LNHNV and CDR2 is YYDKDF (reference sequence). Trimming left V 5 bases short and J 4 bases short, with 9 bases between. This CDR3 is built from 14 residues. Here the CDR3 DNA reads TGTGCCACCAGCTCGGAGGTGTATAATTCACCCCTCCACTTT. This translates into CATSSEVYNSPLHF. Using reference TRBV15 and TRBJ1-6 for the parts outside the CDR3, the full variable domain is DAMVIQNPRYQVTQFGKPVTLSCSQTLNHNVMYWYQQKSSQAPKLLFHYYDKDFNNEADTPDNFQSRRPNTSFCFLDIRSPGLGDTAMYLCATSSEVYNSPLHFGNGTRLTVT.

The gene calls are TRBV29-1 and TRBJ2-4; TRBD1 matches at 7 bases. The CDR3 covers 12 residues. Germline trimming cut 5 bases from V and 7 bases from J; bases unmatched to any gene: 5. The germline CDR1 and CDR2 sequences are SQVTM and ANQGSEA. In nucleotides, the CDR3 is TGCAGCGTTACGACAGGGCTGAACATTCAGTACTTC. It encodes CSVTTGLNIQYF.

V gene TRBV5-1 combines with J gene TRBJ1-2, with 8 bases lining up with TRBD1. Germline CDR1 SGHRS, CDR2 YFSETQ. CDR3 length equals 15 residues. With V trimmed by 5 bases and J by 7 bases, 13 bases remained unmatched. CDR3 sequence: CASSERTGGPGGYTF. In nucleotides, the CDR3 is TGCGCCAGCAGTGAGCGTACAGGGGGGCCCGGTGGCTACACCTTC.

CDR3 nucleotide sequence: TGTGCCACCGGACAGGCCGGGGAGACCCAGTACTTC. It yields the protein CATGQAGETQYF. The chain employs TRBV19 and TRBJ2-5; TRBD1 matches 7 bases. Germline lookup yields CDR1 LNHDA and CDR2 SQIVND (reference sequence). The CDR3 contains 12 residues. V lost 10 bases to trimming and J lost 5 bases; unmatched junction nucleotides: 7.

The J gene is TRBJ1-1, the V gene TRBV7-9; D call uncertain. The CDR3 sequence is 14 residues long. From germline, CDR1 is SEHNR and CDR2 FQNEAQ (reference sequence). Between the trimmed V and J ends, which lost 1 base and 7 bases, there was a span of 13 bases. CDR3 residues: CASSLGPDLGEAFF. The CDR3 DNA follows: TGTGCCAGCAGCTTAGGCCCGGACTTGGGTGAAGCTTTCTTT.

This sequence joins TRBV19 and TRBJ2-7; possibly TRBD1 for D (6 bases). V lost 5 bases, J lost 0 bases, and 11 bases lay in between. The CDR3 totals 14 residues. Germline assignment: CDR1 LNHDA and CDR2 SQIVND (reference sequence). The CDR3 loop is CASSVLQGSYEQYF. The CDR3 DNA follows: TGTGCCAGTAGTGTCCTACAGGGCTCCTACGAGCAGTACTTC. Combining the CDR3 with reference TRBV19 and TRBJ2-7 gives the whole variable domain DGGITQSPKYLFRKEGQNVTLSCEQNLNHDAMYWYRQDPGQGLRLIYYSQIVNDFQKGDIAEGYSVSREKKESFPLTVTSAQKNPTAFYLCASSVLQGSYEQYFGPGTRLTVT.

The chain joins TRBV19 to TRBJ1-6; perhaps TRBD1 as D (6 bases). Trimming took 4 bases from V and 5 from J, leaving 12 bases between them. Germline V gene sequence: CDR1 LNHDA, CDR2 SQIVND (reference sequence). The CDR3 is 15 residues long. The CDR3 is CASSTTGSDNSPLHF. The DNA for the CDR3 is TGTGCCAGTAGTACAACAGGGTCCGATAATTCACCCCTCCACTTT.

The V and J genes are TRBV29-1 and TRBJ1-1; D not resolved. Looked up from germline, CDR1 is SQVTM and CDR2 is ANQGSEA. This CDR3 is 13 amino acids long. V lost 3 bases, J lost 4 bases, and 12 bases lay in between. CDR3: CSVDPTPPTEAFF. The CDR3 bases are TGCAGCGTTGATCCCACTCCCCCCACTGAAGCTTTCTTT. Looking up the rest from reference TRBV29-1 and TRBJ1-1 gives the full variable domain: SAVISQKPSRDICQRGTSLTIQCQVDSQVTMMFWYRQQPGQSLTLIATANQGSEATYESGFVIDKFPISRPNLTFSTLTVSNMSPEDSSIYLCSVDPTPPTEAFFGQGTRLTVV.

This chain joins TRBV4-3 and TRBJ2-1; TRBD1 aligns across 7 bases. The germline gives CDR1 LGHNA, CDR2 YSLEER. Unmatched junction bases numbered 8, after V lost 3 bases and J lost 3 bases. The CDR3 length is 16 residues. Here the CDR3 reads CASSQEDRWFYNEQFF. The DNA of the CDR3 is TGCGCCAGCAGCCAGGAGGACAGGTGGTTCTACAATGAGCAGTTCTTC.

The J gene is TRBJ2-5, the V gene TRBV6-5; D is unresolved. Per the germline V gene, CDR1 is MNHEY and CDR2 is SVGAGI. The V gene lost 6 bases and the J gene lost 2 bases, with 4 bases spanning the gap. The length of the CDR3 is 11 residues. CDR3 nucleotides: TGTGCCAGCAGCTTACAAGAGACCCAGTACTTC. It translates to CASSLQETQYF.

The chain joins TRBV30 to TRBJ2-3, with 8 bases that match TRBD2. The CDR3 has 15 residues. The ends lost 2 bases at V and 3 bases at J; junction bases unmatched: 7. Germline V gives CDR1 GTSNPN, CDR2 SVGIG (reference sequence). The CDR3 nucleotides are TGTGCCTGGAGTATAAAGCGGGGGCATACAGATACGCAGTATTTT. Translated: CAWSIKRGHTDTQYF.

V and J are TRBV4-3 and TRBJ2-3; unclear D gene. Between the trimmed V and J ends, which lost 0 bases and 1 base, there was a span of 5 bases. This CDR3 region has 14 residues. Germline values: CDR1 LGHNA, CDR2 YSLEER. The CDR3 bases are TGCGCCAGCAGCCAAGATCGGGGCACAGATACGCAGTATTTT. It encodes CASSQDRGTDTQYF.

The genes are TRBV7-2 and TRBJ2-7, with 8 bases lining up with TRBD1. Germline values: CDR1 SGHTA, CDR2 FQGNSA. J was trimmed by 2 bases and V by 5 bases; bases with no gene match: 8. The CDR3 consists of 15 residues. In nucleotides, the CDR3 is TGTGCCAGCAGCCTTAACCGGGACAGGACCTACGAGCAGTACTTC. The encoded protein is CASSLNRDRTYEQYF.

This rearrangement joins TRBV6-5 to TRBJ1-4, with 10 bases matching TRBD1. This CDR3 is 14 amino acids long. Per germline, CDR1 MNHEY and CDR2 SVGAGI. V lost 4 bases, J lost 11 bases, and 7 bases stayed unmatched. The CDR3 reads CASSSDRGPVKLFF. DNA of the CDR3: TGTGCCAGCAGTTCAGACAGGGGGCCTGTGAAACTGTTTTTT.

V and J are TRBV14 and TRBJ2-7; possibly TRBD1 for D (7 bases). Germline V lookup: CDR1 SGHDN, CDR2 FVKESK. V was pared by 1 base and J by 9 bases, with 13 bases between. This CDR3 region has 13 residues. CDR3 amino acids: CASSQGRGRGQYF. The CDR3 DNA follows: TGTGCCAGCAGCCAAGGGAGGGGGCGCGGGCAGTACTTC. Combining the CDR3 with reference TRBV14 and TRBJ2-7 gives the whole variable domain EAGVTQFPSHSVIEKGQTVTLRCDPISGHDNLYWYRRVMGKEIKFLLHFVKESKQDESGMPNNRFLAERTGGTYSTLKVQPAELEDSGVYFCASSQGRGRGQYFGPGTRLTVT.

The count of this clone is one. J is TRBJ1-5 and V is TRBV15; TRBD1 agrees at 7 bases. V lost 0 bases and J lost 6; bases outside the gene matches: 8. This CDR3 has 16 amino acids. The V gene's germline CDR1 is LNHNV and CDR2 YYDKDF (reference sequence). CDR3 bases: TGTGCCACCAGCAGAGATCTGACAGGGTGGCCTCAGCCCCAGCATTTT. This gives the protein CATSRDLTGWPQPQHF. Looking up the rest from reference TRBV15 and TRBJ1-5 gives the full variable domain: DAMVIQNPRYQVTQFGKPVTLSCSQTLNHNVMYWYQQKSSQAPKLLFHYYDKDFNNEADTPDNFQSRRPNTSFCFLDIRSPGLGDTAMYLCATSRDLTGWPQPQHFGDGTRLSIL.

The genes are TRBV18 and TRBJ2-7; D possibly corresponds to TRBD1 (6 bases). V was shortened by 7 bases and J by 0 bases, with 13 bases between the two germline ends. The germline CDR1 and CDR2 sequences are KGHSH and LQKENI. The CDR3 runs 14 residues. This CDR3 reads CASFVDRNSYEQYF. CDR3 sequence (DNA): TGTGCCAGCTTCGTGGACAGAAACTCCTACGAGCAGTACTTC.

The chain couples TRBV27 to TRBJ1-4, with D possibly matching TRBD1 (6 bases). The germline V and J ends were trimmed by 6 bases and 7 bases, with 15 bases remaining between them. This CDR3 is 14 amino acids long. CDR1 is MNHEY and CDR2 is SMNVEV in the germline V gene (reference sequence). In DNA form, the CDR3 reads TGTGCCAGCAGAACTCAGGGGCCAAGTGAAAAACTGTTTTTT. It is translated as CASRTQGPSEKLFF.

The J gene is TRBJ1-2, the V gene TRBV30, with 9 positions matching TRBD1. The V gene's germline CDR1 is GTSNPN and CDR2 SVGIG (reference sequence). V lost 4 bases and J lost 0; bases outside the gene matches: 3. The length of the CDR3 is 14 residues. The CDR3 spells CAWTRQGANYGYTF. The CDR3 DNA reads TGTGCCTGGACCCGACAGGGGGCTAACTATGGCTACACCTTC.

The CDR3 loop reads CASLSGGSTNEQFF. As DNA, the CDR3 is TGTGCCAGTCTAAGCGGCGGGTCGACTAATGAGCAGTTCTTC. This chain links TRBV7-2 with TRBJ2-1; maybe TRBD2 (5 bases). The CDR3 consists of 14 residues. V lost 9 bases and J 7 bases, leaving 19 bases between the germline ends. Germline CDR1 and CDR2: SGHTA and FQGNSA.